A single sample gave rise to the 5 T cell receptor beta chains below, sequenced in a study of spatial heterogeneity in lung cancer. The time point here: blood at routine non-recurrence follow-up after resection. TCRdb re-called the 5' RACE reads through MiXCR, storing one row per CDR3 protein. This sample yields 55,000 to 75,000 distinct CDR3 sequences, of which around 8.9% are seen a single time; 1.5% to 2% belongs to the top ten. Sequencing was performed on PBMCs, taken at follow-up. The receptors were sampled from a female donor with early-stage non-small cell lung cancer.

This clonotype was recorded a few times. The V gene is TRBV6-5, the J gene TRBJ2-3; 7 bases fit TRBD2. The J segment lost 4 bases and the V segment lost 6 bases, leaving 13 bases of the junction unmatched. CDR3 length equals 16 residues. CDR1 and CDR2 (germline): MNHEY, SVGAGI. Here the CDR3 DNA reads TGTGCCAGCAGCCGCTCCGCGGGAGTAATTTCAGATACGCAGTATTTT. Its protein is CASSRSAGVISDTQYF.

At least ten counts were recorded for this clonotype. The CDR3 region is CASSPRDRDKRHTEAFF. CDR3 nucleotides: TGTGCCAGCAGCCCAAGGGACCGGGACAAGAGGCACACTGAAGCTTTCTTT. The genes are TRBV5-5 and TRBJ1-1; tentatively, D is TRBD1 (6 bases). V lost 4 bases, J lost 3 bases, and 22 bases lay in between. Germline V lookup: CDR1 SGHKS, CDR2 YYEKEE (reference sequence). CDR3 length: 17 residues.

At least ten counts were recorded for this clonotype. The chain uses TRBV7-3 and TRBJ2-4; TRBD2 might be the D (6 bases). The CDR3 runs to 14 residues. The V gene lost 3 bases and the J gene lost 2 bases, with 8 bases spanning the gap. Germline-derived CDR1 and CDR2 are SGHTA and FQGTGA. The DNA for the CDR3 is TGTGCCAGCAGCTTGGGAGGATCCAAAAACATTCAGTACTTC. Its translation is CASSLGGSKNIQYF.

This clonotype has at least ten counts. The rearrangement joins TRBV7-9 to TRBJ2-5, with a possible D match to TRBD1 (5 bases). Trimming removed 3 bases from V and 5 bases from J, with 13 bases in between. Germline-derived CDR1 and CDR2 are SEHNR and FQNEAQ (reference sequence). The CDR3 totals 14 residues. Written as DNA, the CDR3 is TGTGCCAGCAGCTTGAGACAGTTGGTGGAGACCCAGTACTTC. Protein: CASSLRQLVETQYF. Full variable domain (outside the CDR3, taken from reference TRBV7-9 and TRBJ2-5): DTGVSQNPRHKITKRGQNVTFRCDPISEHNRLYWYRQTLGQGPEFLTYFQNEAQLEKSRLLSDRFSAERPKGSFSTLEIQRTEQGDSAMYLCASSLRQLVETQYFGPGTRLLVL.

The V gene is TRBV5-1, the J gene TRBJ2-3, with 10 bases matching TRBD2. Germline lookup yields CDR1 SGHRS and CDR2 YFSETQ. After removal of 0 bases from V and 4 bases from J, the junction contained 5 bases not matched to a gene. The CDR3 totals 16 residues. The CDR3, as DNA: TGCGCCAGCAGCTTGGTGCTAGCGGGAGTCCCAGATACGCAGTATTTT. It specifies CASSLVLAGVPDTQYF.